Shown below are 26 T cell receptor beta chains from a single sample sequenced in a study of Graves' ophthalmopathy and Graves' hyperthyroidism. Scientists amplified the TCR beta CDR3 regions from RNA transcripts. HTBI primers primed a first-round RT-PCR, and a second-round multiplex PCR followed. TCRdb processed the multiplex PCR reads anew with MiXCR; each CDR3 protein has one entry. The sample includes over a million distinct CDR3 sequences, less than 45% seen only once; the top ten take approximately 10%. The sequencing sample was made of peripheral blood or thyroid tissue (not recorded which). The origin of the receptors is an adult man with Graves' hyperthyroidism.

The V and J genes are TRBV5-1 and TRBJ2-5, with D uncertain. The CDR3 spans 15 residues. The V gene lost 1 base and the J gene lost 5 bases, with 15 bases spanning the gap. CDR1 and CDR2 from the germline V gene are SGHRS and YFSETQ. The DNA for the CDR3 is TGCGCCAGCAGCTTGACGGCGGCGCTCCGGGAGACCCAGTACTTC. Amino acid sequence: CASSLTAALRETQYF.

V is TRBV7-2 and J is TRBJ2-5, with 7 bases that match TRBD2. Unmatched junction bases numbered 14, after V lost 6 bases and J lost 4 bases. CDR1 SGHTA and CDR2 FQGNSA come from the germline V gene. The length of the CDR3 is 16 residues. This CDR3 reads CASRISPAGEGETQYF. The DNA for the CDR3 is TGTGCCAGCAGAATCTCGCCCGCCGGGGAGGGAGAGACCCAGTACTTC.

This clonotype came up many times. The chain recombines TRBV7-8 with TRBJ2-7; no firm D call. The CDR3 is 11 amino acids. The V end lost 2 bases, the J end lost 5 bases, and 4 bases lay between the germline ends. Germline V gene lookup returns CDR1 SGHVS and CDR2 FQNEAQ. This CDR3 is CASSLTNEQYF. CDR3 DNA sequence: TGTGCCAGCAGCTTAACTAACGAGCAGTACTTC.

This rearrangement joins TRBV29-1 to TRBJ1-4; tentative D call: TRBD1 (6 bases). The CDR3 loop spans 11 amino acids. The V gene lost 0 bases and the J gene lost 13 bases, with 9 bases spanning the gap. Germline CDR1 is SQVTM and CDR2 is ANQGSEA. CDR3: CSVEDLRGLFF. DNA of the CDR3: TGCAGCGTTGAAGACCTCAGGGGACTGTTTTTT. The variable domain in full, completed from reference TRBV29-1 and TRBJ1-4, reads SAVISQKPSRDICQRGTSLTIQCQVDSQVTMMFWYRQQPGQSLTLIATANQGSEATYESGFVIDKFPISRPNLTFSTLTVSNMSPEDSSIYLCSVEDLRGLFFGSGTQLSVL.

This clonotype was counted many times. The rearrangement uses TRBV10-3 and TRBJ2-7, with 9 positions matching TRBD2. Germline assignment: CDR1 ENHRY and CDR2 SYGVKD. The length of the CDR3 is 15 residues. V trimming: 10 bases; J trimming: 6 bases; junction bases outside the gene matches: 16. This chain's CDR3 is CATSNEPGLAVEQYF. The CDR3 DNA sequence: TGTGCCACCTCAAATGAACCGGGACTAGCAGTCGAGCAGTACTTC.

In the case of this clonotype: Compared with germline, one end of the junction differs, possibly owing to a read error. This chain connects TRBV10-3 to TRBJ1-5, with D unclear. This CDR3 comprises 13 residues. CDR1 ENHRY and CDR2 SYGVKD come from the germline V gene. CDR3 amino acids: CAISDSSNRPQHF. CDR3 nucleotide sequence: TGTGCCATCAGTGACAGTTCCAATCGGCCCCAGCATTTT.

The V call is TRBV2, the J call TRBJ2-2, with 9 bases matching TRBD1. Germline-derived CDR1 and CDR2 are SNHLY and FYNNEI. Trimming at V came to 6 bases and at J to 0 bases, leaving 11 bases not matched to a gene. The CDR3 is 18 residues long. The CDR3 coding sequence is TGTGCCAGCAGCCAAATATCAACAGGGGGCGCGAACACCGGGGAGCTGTTTTTT. It is translated as CASSQISTGGANTGELFF.

This clonotype was detected ten times or more. J is TRBJ2-7 and V is TRBV2; D is uncertain. This CDR3 has 13 residues. From germline, CDR1 is SNHLY and CDR2 FYNNEI. V lost 7 bases and J lost 4, with 14 bases in between. The CDR3 nucleotides are TGTGCCAGCACCCCCTCCATTGGGTACGAGCAGTACTTC. Translated: CASTPSIGYEQYF.

Ten or more counts support this clonotype. The genes are TRBV12-3 or TRBV12-4 and TRBJ2-5; D remains ambiguous. V lost 6 bases and J 0 bases, leaving 14 bases between the germline ends. This CDR3 spans 15 amino acids. CDR3 in DNA: TGTGCCAGCAGCTCGACCACCGGACACCAAGAGACCCAGTACTTC. Amino acids: CASSSTTGHQETQYF.

This clonotype occurred many times. The CDR3 region is CASSKQGRLNTEAFF. CDR3 coding DNA: TGTGCCAGCAGCAAACAGGGGAGGTTGAACACTGAAGCTTTCTTT. The J gene is TRBJ1-1, the V gene TRBV7-2, with 7 bases lining up with TRBD1. In germline, CDR1 is SGHTA, CDR2 FQGNSA. CDR3 length: 15 amino acids. The V gene end was trimmed by 5 bases and the J gene end by 0 bases; junction bases not matched to a gene: 6.

This clonotype was picked up many times. The chain is built from TRBV20-1 and TRBJ1-2; 7 bases agree with TRBD1. The germline V gene has CDR1 DFQATT and CDR2 SNEGSKA (reference sequence). After removal of 6 bases from V and 2 bases from J, the junction contained 3 bases not matched to a gene. The CDR3 is made up of 12 amino acids. The CDR3 region has the DNA TGCAGTGCCGTGGACAGGAACTATGGCTACACCTTC. It translates to CSAVDRNYGYTF.

This clonotype was found a few times. The chain employs TRBV20-1 and TRBJ2-6; a weak D match, TRBD2 (6 bases). V lost 2 bases, J lost 0 bases, and 17 bases lay in between. From germline, CDR1 is DFQATT and CDR2 SNEGSKA (reference sequence). The CDR3 length is 18 residues. CDR3 amino acids: CSARNLGGSLSGANVLTF. The CDR3 coding sequence is TGCAGTGCTAGAAATTTGGGGGGTTCCCTCTCTGGGGCCAACGTCCTGACTTTC.

The chain is built from TRBV11-2 and TRBJ2-7, with 8 bases that match TRBD1. The V and J ends lost 4 bases and 7 bases, in that order; junction bases with no gene match: 9. The CDR3 length is 14 residues. Germline assignment: CDR1 SGHAT and CDR2 FQNNGV. CDR3 sequence: CASSSSQGAEEQYF. The DNA for the CDR3 is TGTGCCAGCAGCTCTTCCCAGGGGGCGGAAGAGCAGTACTTC.

The chain couples TRBV7-2 to TRBJ1-6; 10 nucleotides agree with TRBD1. The CDR3 consists of 16 residues. V trimming: 5 bases; J trimming: 9 bases; junction bases outside the gene matches: 10. Germline V gene data show CDR1 as SGHTA and CDR2 as FQGNSA. For the CDR3, the DNA is TGTGCCAGCAGCCAGGGACAGGGGCCAAGGGGTTCACCCCTCCACTTT. It codes for CASSQGQGPRGSPLHF.

In its sample, this clonotype was seen many times. The chain has TRBV29-1 and TRBJ1-2, with 8 positions matching TRBD1. CDR3 length equals 15 residues. V lost 4 bases and J lost 2; bases outside the gene matches: 9. The V gene's germline CDR1 is SQVTM and CDR2 ANQGSEA. The CDR3 coding sequence is TGCAGCGTTGCTTCCGGGTCAGGGGGCAACTATGGCTACACCTTC. It yields the protein CSVASGSGGNYGYTF.

A word on this clonotype: This clone may be a read error of a much larger clone one base away. This chain joins TRBV19 and TRBJ1-5; 7 positions agree with TRBD1. In germline, CDR1 is LNHDA, CDR2 SQIVND (reference sequence). CDR3 length equals 15 residues. The V and J ends lost 5 bases and 5 bases, in that order; junction bases with no gene match: 9. CDR3 protein: CASSLQGLRDQPQHF. DNA of the CDR3: TGTGCCAGTAGTCTACAGGGGTTGAGGGATCAGCCCCAGCATTTT.

The sample holds many counts of this clonotype. DNA for the CDR3: TGCAGTGCTAGAGATCAGGGACGGTTCGGTCAGCCCCAGCATTTT. The encoded protein is CSARDQGRFGQPQHF. The genes are TRBV20-1 and TRBJ1-5; tentative D call: TRBD1 (5 bases). Deletions cut 0 bases from V and 6 bases from J, with 15 bases between. The CDR3 loop spans 15 amino acids. The germline CDR1 and CDR2 sequences are DFQATT and SNEGSKA (reference sequence).

In this sample, this clonotype turned up a few times. An end of the junction differs from the germline gene, which may be a read error. This chain uses TRBV10-3 with TRBJ1-2; D not resolved. The germline V gene has CDR1 ENHRY and CDR2 SYGVKD. This CDR3 comprises 15 residues. The CDR3 here is CASSIRVGVNYGYTF. As DNA, the CDR3 is TGTGCCAGCAGTATACGCGTGGGAGTTAACTATGGCTACACCTTC.

This clonotype was counted once. This is likely a read error, given that the CDR3 carries no conserved phenylalanine or tryptophan at its end. The chain uses TRBV7-9 and TRBJ1-4, with TRBD1 matching 8 bases. Germline values: CDR1 SEHNR, CDR2 FQNEAQ (reference sequence). J was trimmed by 12 bases and V by 5 bases; bases with no gene match: 11. The CDR3 spans 14 residues. CDR3 sequence reads: CASSPGQVREELFV. As DNA, the CDR3 is TGTGCCAGCAGCCCGGGACAGGTTCGGGAAGAACTGTTTGTT.

CDR3 region: CASSRQAVDTEAFF. In nucleotides, the CDR3 is TGTGCCAGCAGCCGACAGGCGGTGGACACTGAAGCTTTCTTT. The genes are TRBV7-2 and TRBJ1-1; D might be TRBD1 (6 bases). Deletions cut 5 bases from V and 3 bases from J, with 13 bases between. This CDR3 contains 14 residues. Germline V gene sequence: CDR1 SGHTA, CDR2 FQGNSA.

V is TRBV7-9 and J is TRBJ2-7; 11 nucleotides agree with TRBD2. CDR3 size: 15 residues. J lost 3 bases, V lost 5 bases, and 6 bases had no gene match. Looked up from germline, CDR1 is SEHNR and CDR2 is FQNEAQ (reference sequence). CDR3 region: CASSLGLAELYEQYF. In nucleotides, the CDR3 is TGTGCCAGCAGCCTGGGACTAGCGGAACTCTACGAGCAGTACTTC.

This clonotype appeared a few times. This chain uses TRBV6-5 with TRBJ2-7; no clear D gene. CDR1 is MNHEY, CDR2 SVGAGI, per germline. The CDR3 is made up of 13 amino acids. The V and J ends lost 6 bases and 4 bases respectively, with 13 bases between them. The CDR3 protein is CASRSPGLYEQYF. In nucleotides, the CDR3 is TGTGCCAGCAGATCACCTGGTCTGTACGAGCAGTACTTC.

The chain links TRBV4-1 to TRBJ2-5; the D is unclear. Germline V lookup: CDR1 MGHRA, CDR2 YSYEKL. Trimming shortened V by 1 base and J by 6 bases, and 6 bases separated the two germline ends. The CDR3 extends over 12 amino acids. CDR3: CASSQAGQTQYF. In DNA form, the CDR3 reads TGCGCCAGCAGCCAAGCCGGGCAGACCCAGTACTTC.

At least ten counts were recorded for this clonotype. The rearrangement joins TRBV19 to TRBJ1-5, with no clear D. The V and J ends lost 5 bases and 5 bases respectively, with 13 bases between them. The CDR3 sequence is 14 residues long. Germline V gene sequence: CDR1 LNHDA, CDR2 SQIVND (reference sequence). The CDR3 protein is CASSGQAEYQPQHF. The DNA for the CDR3 is TGTGCCAGTAGTGGGCAGGCAGAATATCAGCCCCAGCATTTT.

The chain couples TRBV7-9 to TRBJ2-5; D gene ambiguous. Germline assignment: CDR1 SEHNR and CDR2 FQNEAQ (reference sequence). Deletions cut 5 bases from V and 2 bases from J, with 15 bases between. This CDR3 comprises 15 residues. This CDR3 is CASSRPGVRQETQYF. CDR3 nucleotide sequence: TGTGCCAGCAGCCGGCCGGGTGTCAGACAAGAGACCCAGTACTTC.

J is TRBJ1-2 and V is TRBV10-2; TRBD1 might be the D (5 bases). This CDR3 comprises 14 residues. Germline V CDR1 and CDR2: WSHSY, SAAADI. With 2 bases removed from V and 4 bases from J, the gap between germline ends came to 11 bases. CDR3 bases: TGCGCCAGCAGTGAGCCGGACACCCTCTATGGCTACACCTTC. Translated, it gives CASSEPDTLYGYTF.